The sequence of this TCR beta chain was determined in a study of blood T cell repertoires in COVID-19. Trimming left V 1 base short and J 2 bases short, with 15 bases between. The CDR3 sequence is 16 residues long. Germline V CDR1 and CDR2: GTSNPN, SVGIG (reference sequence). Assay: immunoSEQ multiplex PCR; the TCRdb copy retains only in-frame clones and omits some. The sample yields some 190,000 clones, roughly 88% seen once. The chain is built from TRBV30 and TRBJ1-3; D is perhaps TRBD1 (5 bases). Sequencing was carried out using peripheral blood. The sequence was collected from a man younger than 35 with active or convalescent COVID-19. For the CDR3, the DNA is TGTGCCTGGAGTGGGGACGCAGGGAGGCCTGGAAACACCATATATTTT. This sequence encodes CAWSGDAGRPGNTIYF.